These 7 T cell receptor beta chains were all obtained from the same sample, sequenced in a study of T cell responses to AZD1222 COVID-19 vaccine. Generated by immunoSEQ multiplex PCR, the TCRdb table keeps only in-frame clones and is missing some. The table has more than 85,000 clones, about nine tenths seen once. The input for sequencing was peripheral blood, taken on day 0 of AZD1222 vaccination. These receptors were collected from an adult in good health.

This sequence joins TRBV6-5 and TRBJ2-7; D is possibly TRBD2 (5 bases). There are 14 residues in the CDR3. Germline V gene data show CDR1 as MNHEY and CDR2 as SVGAGI. Trimming pared 2 bases from V and 6 bases from J, leaving 14 bases between. In DNA form, the CDR3 reads TGTGCCAGCAGTTACCTCAGGTCCGGAGGCGAGCAGTACTTC. It specifies CASSYLRSGGEQYF.

The rearrangement uses TRBV7-9 and TRBJ1-2, with TRBD1 identical over 8 bases. Germline V gene sequence: CDR1 SEHNR, CDR2 FQNEAQ (reference sequence). CDR3 length: 16 amino acids. V shed 0 bases, J shed 0 bases, and the junction held 3 bases outside the gene matches. CDR3 DNA: TGTGCCAGCAGCTTAGCGAGCAGGGGGCCTAACTATGGCTACACCTTC. The encoded protein is CASSLASRGPNYGYTF.

The chain combines TRBV7-2 with TRBJ2-2; no clear D gene. This CDR3 contains 16 residues. Looked up from germline, CDR1 is SGHTA and CDR2 is FQGNSA. V shed 1 base and J shed 0 bases, with 9 bases lying between them. The CDR3 loop is CASSLEAVANTGELFF. As DNA, the CDR3 is TGTGCCAGCAGCTTAGAGGCAGTAGCGAACACCGGGGAGCTGTTTTTT.

The rearrangement uses TRBV21-1 and TRBJ2-1; the D call of TRBD1 is as the table states it, not checked on the DNA. TRBV21-1 is recorded as a pseudogene. The CDR3 totals 17 residues. DNA for the CDR3: TGTGCCAGCAGCAAACTTCCCTCCTGGACAGGGTACAATGAGCAGTTCTTC. This gives the protein CASSKLPSWTGYNEQFF.

This chain connects TRBV28 to TRBJ2-7; 11 bases agree with TRBD2. Germline trimming cut 7 bases from V and 0 bases from J; bases unmatched to any gene: 8. The CDR3 is made up of 16 amino acids. Looked up from germline, CDR1 is MDHEN and CDR2 is SYDVKM. The CDR3 here is CASTSETSGASYEQYF. The CDR3 nucleotides read TGTGCCAGCACCTCAGAGACTAGCGGGGCCTCCTACGAGCAGTACTTC.

This rearrangement joins TRBV5-1 to TRBJ2-1, with 7 bases lining up with TRBD1. The ends lost 4 bases at V and 5 bases at J; junction bases unmatched: 12. Germline loops: CDR1 SGHRS, CDR2 YFSETQ. The CDR3 spans 16 residues. The CDR3 region has the DNA TGCGCCAGCAGCCCATTCGCCGGGACAGAAAACAATGAGCAGTTCTTC. Amino acids: CASSPFAGTENNEQFF.

The rearrangement uses TRBV27 and TRBJ2-6, with D hard to call. CDR3 length: 13 amino acids. Germline-derived CDR1 and CDR2 are MNHEY and SMNVEV (reference sequence). Trimming cost V 5 bases and J 0 bases, with 2 bases left between them. Written as DNA, the CDR3 is TGTGCCAGCAGTCCCTCTGGGGCCAACGTCCTGACTTTC. Amino acids: CASSPSGANVLTF.